The entry that follows covers one T cell receptor beta chain sequence. This entry is derived from a study of T cell responses to AZD1222 COVID-19 vaccine. Trimming removed 3 bases at V and 8 bases at J, with 8 bases between. This CDR3 is built from 12 residues. Germline values: CDR1 SGHRS, CDR2 YFSETQ. Assay: immunoSEQ multiplex PCR; the TCRdb copy retains only in-frame clones and omits some. The sample includes under 150,000 clones, 88% seen only once; the top ten take around 19%. The chain has TRBV5-1 and TRBJ1-4, with D maybe TRBD1 (6 bases). The specimen was peripheral blood, collected on day 0 of MenACWY control vaccination. The sequence came from an adult in good health. The CDR3 sequence is CASSSQGEKLFF. In DNA form, the CDR3 reads TGCGCCAGCAGCTCTCAGGGGGAAAAACTGTTTTTT.